Listed here are 24 T cell receptor beta chains from one sample, sequenced in a study of cytomegalovirus exposure and HLA in healthy donors. PCR amplification relied on 60 Vbeta primers (plus 13 Jbeta primers). Measured with immunoSEQ multiplex PCR; TCRdb has only the in-frame clones, and not every one. The sample lists approximately 190,000 clones, more than 70% occurring once. Input material: PBMCs. Receptor source: a man aged 40-50 years in good health and CMV-seropositive.

This rearrangement joins TRBV5-4 to TRBJ1-1; D is undetermined. The V end was cut by 0 bases, the J end by 0 bases, with 15 bases between. The CDR3 extends over 17 amino acids. Germline assignment: CDR1 SGHNT and CDR2 YYREEE (reference sequence). CDR3 DNA sequence: TGTGCCAGCAGCTTGGCCGCGCGGGAGGGATTGAACACTGAAGCTTTCTTT. Translating it yields CASSLAAREGLNTEAFF.

The chain carries TRBV4-1 and TRBJ1-2; weak D call: TRBD1 (5 bases). Trimming pared 0 bases from V and 2 bases from J, leaving 10 bases between. This CDR3 has 15 residues. Germline lookup yields CDR1 MGHRA and CDR2 YSYEKL. Here the CDR3 reads CASSQDVTENYGYTF. CDR3 nucleotides: TGCGCCAGCAGCCAAGACGTGACAGAAAACTATGGCTACACCTTC.

The J gene is TRBJ1-2, the V gene TRBV6-1; D might be TRBD1 (5 bases). Deletions cut 2 bases from V and 7 bases from J, with 11 bases between. The CDR3 sequence is 13 residues long. Germline CDR1 is MNHNS and CDR2 is SASEGT. In DNA, the CDR3 is TGTGCCAGCAGTGAACAGGGTTCTGGTGGCTACACCTTC. Translation gives CASSEQGSGGYTF.

J is TRBJ1-5 and V is TRBV6-5, with TRBD1 identical over 9 bases. V gave up 6 bases and J gave up 5 bases; unmatched junction bases: 2. The CDR3 has 13 amino acids. Germline V gene sequence: CDR1 MNHEY, CDR2 SVGAGI. CDR3 protein: CASRDRGDQPQHF. DNA for the CDR3: TGTGCCAGCAGGGACAGGGGAGATCAGCCCCAGCATTTT.

DNA of the CDR3: TGTGCCAGCAGCTTCGAGCGGGAGAGCTACAATGAGCAGTTCTTC. It translates to CASSFERESYNEQFF. The V and J genes are TRBV7-8 and TRBJ2-1; 8 nucleotides match TRBD2. J was trimmed by 3 bases and V by 3 bases; bases with no gene match: 4. Germline values: CDR1 SGHVS, CDR2 FQNEAQ. This CDR3 region has 15 residues.

The chain recombines TRBV5-1 with TRBJ2-7; TRBD1 matches at 8 bases. Per germline, CDR1 SGHRS and CDR2 YFSETQ. The V and J ends lost 4 bases and 4 bases, in that order; junction bases with no gene match: 13. The CDR3 consists of 16 residues. The CDR3 protein is CASSLNAGTGLYEQYF. In DNA, the CDR3 is TGCGCCAGCAGCCTGAACGCCGGGACAGGTTTATACGAGCAGTACTTC.

This clone was counted only a few times. V gene TRBV19 combines with J gene TRBJ1-2, with TRBD1 identical over 9 bases. The CDR3 is made up of 12 amino acids. The J segment lost 7 bases and the V segment lost 10 bases, leaving 7 bases of the junction unmatched. CDR1 and CDR2 from the germline V gene are LNHDA and SQIVND (reference sequence). The CDR3 DNA reads as TGTGCCATCCCGGGACAGGGCGGTGGCTACACCTTC. This sequence encodes CAIPGQGGGYTF.

This clone appeared a few times. This chain joins TRBV2 and TRBJ1-1; D is unresolved. Germline CDR1 is SNHLY and CDR2 is FYNNEI. Trimming stripped 6 bases from V and 0 bases from J, with 8 bases between. The CDR3 totals 13 residues. The CDR3 loop reads CASRLQMNTEAFF. The DNA for the CDR3 is TGTGCCAGCAGGCTCCAGATGAACACTGAAGCTTTCTTT.

This clone turned up a few times. The V call is TRBV5-1, the J call TRBJ2-5; tentatively, D is TRBD1 (5 bases). This CDR3 spans 14 amino acids. The V gene lost 1 base and the J gene lost 2 bases, with 9 bases spanning the gap. The germline CDR1 and CDR2 sequences are SGHRS and YFSETQ. The CDR3 sequence is CASSLTGLQETQYF. The DNA of the CDR3 is TGCGCCAGCAGCTTGACAGGTCTACAAGAGACCCAGTACTTC.

V usage is TRBV4-1 and J usage is TRBJ2-5; 9 nucleotides line up with TRBD2. The end of the DNA is better explained by TRBJ2-7, so the J call may be wrong. This CDR3 is 15 amino acids long. Looked up from germline, CDR1 is MGHRA and CDR2 is YSYEKL. CDR3 in amino acids: CASSQTAAGGYEQYF. CDR3 DNA sequence: TGCGCCAGCAGCCAAACAGCAGCGGGAGGATACGAGCAGTACTTC.

The chain employs TRBV5-1 and TRBJ2-5; D is unresolved. V was shortened by 1 base and J by 3 bases, with 10 bases between the two germline ends. This CDR3 spans 14 amino acids. The germline V gene encodes CDR1 SGHRS and CDR2 YFSETQ. CDR3 sequence: CASSLLSQKETQYF. Written as DNA, the CDR3 is TGCGCCAGCAGCTTGCTGTCCCAGAAAGAGACCCAGTACTTC. The variable domain in full, completed from reference TRBV5-1 and TRBJ2-5, reads KAGVTQTPRYLIKTRGQQVTLSCSPISGHRSVSWYQQTPGQGLQFLFEYFSETQRNKGNFPGRFSGRQFSNSRSEMNVSTLELGDSALYLCASSLLSQKETQYFGPGTRLLVL.

The J gene is TRBJ1-2, the V gene TRBV6-6; D possibly corresponds to TRBD1 (6 bases). Trimming shortened V by 5 bases and J by 0 bases, and 16 bases separated the two germline ends. CDR1 and CDR2 from the germline V gene are MNHNY and SVGAGI (reference sequence). This CDR3 is built from 16 residues. The CDR3 loop reads CASSPLDRLANYGYTF. The CDR3 DNA sequence: TGTGCCAGCAGTCCCCTCGACAGGCTGGCTAACTATGGCTACACCTTC.

Written as DNA, the CDR3 is TGTGCCAGCAGCGTAGCCCCCGGGACCTACGAGCAGTACTTC. This sequence encodes CASSVAPGTYEQYF. J is TRBJ2-7 and V is TRBV9; TRBD2 is a possible D gene (5 bases). The germline V gene has CDR1 SGDLS and CDR2 YYNGEE. V lost 0 bases and J lost 2, with 9 bases in between. The CDR3 covers 14 residues.

This clone has only a few counts. V is TRBV30 and J is TRBJ2-3; maybe TRBD2 (5 bases). Looked up from germline, CDR1 is GTSNPN and CDR2 is SVGIG (reference sequence). This CDR3 has 13 amino acids. With 0 bases removed from V and 4 bases from J, the gap between germline ends came to 8 bases. The CDR3 DNA reads TGTGCCTGGAGTGTACGGCGGGCAGATACGCAGTATTTT. Translating it yields CAWSVRRADTQYF. Combining the CDR3 with reference TRBV30 and TRBJ2-3 gives the whole variable domain SQTIHQWPATLVQPVGSPLSLECTVEGTSNPNLYWYRQAAGRGLQLLFYSVGIGQISSEVPQNLSASRPQDRQFILSSKKLLLSDSGFYLCAWSVRRADTQYFGPGTRLTVL.

The chain links TRBV11-2 to TRBJ1-3, with 8 bases identical to TRBD1. Germline trimming cut 9 bases from V and 3 bases from J; bases unmatched to any gene: 10. The CDR3 is 15 residues long. Germline V gene data show CDR1 as SGHAT and CDR2 as FQNNGV. CDR3 protein: CASSPQGAYGNTIYF. CDR3 bases: TGTGCCAGTTCCCCCCAGGGGGCATATGGAAACACCATATATTTT.

The rearrangement uses TRBV11-2 and TRBJ1-2, with 8 bases aligning to TRBD1. Per germline, CDR1 SGHAT and CDR2 FQNNGV. Germline trimming cut 6 bases from V and 8 bases from J; bases unmatched to any gene: 14. There are 15 residues in the CDR3. The CDR3 here is CASRNTGGIGHGYTF. The DNA of the CDR3 is TGTGCCAGCAGGAATACAGGGGGGATAGGTCACGGCTACACCTTC.

This clone showed up just once. The J gene is TRBJ2-2, the V gene TRBV7-3; 7 positions match TRBD2. The CDR3 length is 16 residues. V shed 4 bases, J shed 1 base, and the junction held 6 bases outside the gene matches. CDR1 and CDR2 from the germline V gene are SGHTA and FQGTGA. The CDR3 bases are TGTGCCAGCAGCTCCCCAAGCGGGGTGAACACCGGGGAGCTGTTTTTT. This encodes CASSSPSGVNTGELFF. Full variable domain (missing parts from reference TRBV7-3 and TRBJ2-2): GAGVSQTPSNKVTEKGKYVELRCDPISGHTALYWYRQSLGQGPEFLIYFQGTGAADDSGLPNDRFFAVRPEGSVSTLKIQRTERGDSAVYLCASSSPSGVNTGELFFGEGSRLTVL.

This sequence joins TRBV5-1 and TRBJ1-4, with TRBD1 as a possible D gene (6 bases). This CDR3 region has 15 residues. Germline CDR1 is SGHRS and CDR2 is YFSETQ. The V gene lost 2 bases and the J gene lost 0 bases, with 8 bases spanning the gap. The CDR3 region is CASSFGTTTNEKLFF. The CDR3 DNA sequence: TGCGCCAGCAGCTTCGGGACAACAACTAATGAAAAACTGTTTTTT. Supplemented by reference TRBV5-1 and TRBJ1-4, the full variable domain reads KAGVTQTPRYLIKTRGQQVTLSCSPISGHRSVSWYQQTPGQGLQFLFEYFSETQRNKGNFPGRFSGRQFSNSRSEMNVSTLELGDSALYLCASSFGTTTNEKLFFGSGTQLSVL.

This clone is a singleton in its sample. This chain links TRBV19 with TRBJ2-1, with a weak D call TRBD2 (7 bases). With 3 bases removed from V and 7 bases from J, the gap between germline ends came to 19 bases. Germline CDR1 reads LNHDA; CDR2 reads SQIVND (reference sequence). The CDR3 has 16 residues. The CDR3 DNA follows: TGTGCCAGTAGTATTGGGGGGGCGTACGCTGGAAATGAGCAGTTCTTC. This sequence encodes CASSIGGAYAGNEQFF.

The chain is built from TRBV15 and TRBJ2-1; perhaps TRBD2 as D (6 bases). Germline loops: CDR1 LNHNV, CDR2 YYDKDF (reference sequence). The CDR3 covers 16 residues. V lost 0 bases and J 2 bases, leaving 11 bases between the germline ends. The CDR3 nucleotides read TGTGCCACCAGCAGAGACTACGGCGGGGCCTACAATGAGCAGTTCTTC. Protein product: CATSRDYGGAYNEQFF.

The V call is TRBV4-2, the J call TRBJ2-5, with 7 bases fitting TRBD1. The J call may be mistaken, given a closer DNA end match to TRBJ2-7. CDR3 size: 15 residues. Germline lookup yields CDR1 LGHNA and CDR2 YNFKEQ. Here the CDR3 DNA reads TGTGCCAGCAGCCAAGATTACCCAGGGGGCTACGAGCAGTACTTC. Amino acids: CASSQDYPGGYEQYF.

This clone appeared a few times. The V and J genes are TRBV28 and TRBJ2-7; 10 positions match TRBD2. This CDR3 is built from 15 residues. The germline V gene has CDR1 MDHEN and CDR2 SYDVKM. J lost 4 bases, V lost 6 bases, and 9 bases had no gene match. In DNA, the CDR3 is TGTGCCAGCAGAATACGGCTAGCGGGAGAGTACGAGCAGTACTTC. The encoded protein is CASRIRLAGEYEQYF.

For this clone: One junction end does not reproduce the germline sequence, and a read error may be involved. The chain joins TRBV7-9 to TRBJ1-2; D remains ambiguous. The CDR3 runs to 10 residues. Germline assignment: CDR1 SEHNR and CDR2 FQNEAQ (reference sequence). The CDR3 DNA reads TGTTCCAGCAGCAAAAGGGAGTACACCTTC. Translated, it gives CSSSKREYTF.

V is TRBV5-4 and J is TRBJ2-7; possible D gene TRBD2, 6 bases. CDR3 size: 14 residues. Germline V CDR1 and CDR2: SGHNT, YYREEE (reference sequence). V shed 2 bases and J shed 4 bases, with 13 bases lying between them. CDR3 DNA sequence: TGTGCCAGCAGCTTTTGGGGGGAAAAGTACGAGCAGTACTTC. Amino acids: CASSFWGEKYEQYF. Variable domain in full (rest from reference TRBV5-4 and TRBJ2-7): ETGVTQSPTHLIKTRGQQVTLRCSSQSGHNTVSWYQQALGQGPQFIFQYYREEENGRGNFPPRFSGLQFPNYSSELNVNALELDDSALYLCASSFWGEKYEQYFGPGTRLTVT.